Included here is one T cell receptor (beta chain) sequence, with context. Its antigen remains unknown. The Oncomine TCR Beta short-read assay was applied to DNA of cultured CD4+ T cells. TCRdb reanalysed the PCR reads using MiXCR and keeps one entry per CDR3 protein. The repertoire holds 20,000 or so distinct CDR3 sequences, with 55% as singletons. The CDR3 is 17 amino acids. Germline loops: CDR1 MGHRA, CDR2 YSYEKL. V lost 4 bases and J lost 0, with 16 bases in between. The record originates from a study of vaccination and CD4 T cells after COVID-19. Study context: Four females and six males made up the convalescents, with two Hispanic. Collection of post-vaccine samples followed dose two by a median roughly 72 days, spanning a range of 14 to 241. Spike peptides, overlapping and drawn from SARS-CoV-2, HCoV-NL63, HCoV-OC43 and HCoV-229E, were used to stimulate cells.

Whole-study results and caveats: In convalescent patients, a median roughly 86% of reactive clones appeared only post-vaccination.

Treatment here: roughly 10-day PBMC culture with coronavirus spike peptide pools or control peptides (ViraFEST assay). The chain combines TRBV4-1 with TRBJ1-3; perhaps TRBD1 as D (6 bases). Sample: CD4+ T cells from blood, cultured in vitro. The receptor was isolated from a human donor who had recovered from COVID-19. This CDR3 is CASSRGGLTISGNTIYF. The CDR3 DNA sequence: TGCGCCAGCAGCCGCGGGGGGCTAACTATCTCTGGAAACACCATATATTTT.